The entry below describes one T cell receptor (beta chain). This clone was found a few times. It lacks a known antigen. No much larger clonotype is one base removed from it; base qualities were not supplied. This specimen belongs to a study of cytomegalovirus exposure and HLA in healthy donors (dated by TCRdb to the late 2010s). For the wider study: An earlier analysis of roughly 500 of the donors reported about 260 Gb of sequence data and 95 million to 120 million unique TCR beta sequences obtained from about 180 million T cells. Donor age, sex, ethnicity and CMV serostatus were compiled alongside the repertoire data. Besides the first cohort of 500 to 700 subjects, a separate validation cohort made up of 120 different subjects was used. Roughly 5 DR-DQ haplotypes were handled as single units for association and clustering because linkage in the cohort was strong. Among 398 genotyped donors of the cohort, an average of approximately 240,000 unique TCR beta nucleotide sequences was sequenced per donor, of which 15% to 20% were non-productive. The aim of the study was to test whether cataloging public T cell receptors could identify signatures of past pathogen exposure. All discovery cohort repertoires had been generated on a single sequencing platform. An earlier analysis of several hundred of the donors used high-throughput TCR beta sequencing to judge whether each TCR beta V gene segment behaved as functional or pseudogenic. The number of typed donors differed by locus: roughly 629-630 for A, B, C, DRB1 and DQB1; roughly 510 for DQA1; 606 for DPA1; and roughly 470 for DPB1. To study patterns of TCR occurrence, a later analysis re-analyzed previously published TCR beta repertoires from several hundred donors and added high-resolution HLA genotyping. In the later analysis, no new phenotypic data were used to find candidate immune exposures; instead, reliance was placed on TCR beta sequences and their occurrence across donors. HLA typing included class I and class II loci at four-digit resolution. Genome-wide SNP genotypes for about 60% of the roughly 670 donors were used in a later genetic analysis, which treated that subset as a discovery cohort. Using immunosequencing, the study profiled T cell repertoires from roughly 650 subjects and related those repertoires to cytomegalovirus serostatus. Roughly 320 gigabases of sequencing data and around 88 million unique TCR sequences made up an early release that covered around 640 HLA-typed donors. Of the roughly 400 genotyped donors, approximately 83% fell in the genetic ancestry cluster associated with self-reported Caucasian donors. The study combined high-throughput TCR immunosequencing, statistical association of individual TCRs with disease status, and machine learning to predict cytomegalovirus infection status. The paper as a whole reports these results and caveats: In a later analysis, TCR association rates were found to vary across HLA loci, with the most associated TCRs seen for DRB1 alleles and the fewest for HLA-C alleles. An earlier analysis of approximately 600 of the donors showed that most TCR beta V segments appeared in productive rearrangements either about 90% or about 30% of the time, which broadly matched IMGT annotations. The earlier analysis of approximately 560 of the donors excluded seventeen rarely observed V segments, including chromosome 9 orphons, because counts were too low. The authors suggested that the approach could potentially be generalized to other disease states and immunological phenotypes. In vitro tests confirmed that three of the cytomegalovirus-associated TCR beta chains recognize cytomegalovirus antigens. A later analysis reported that several top co-occurrence clusters appeared linked to parvovirus B19, influenza, CMV and Epstein-Barr virus. In both the original and validation cohorts, the classifier was reported to diagnose cytomegalovirus status with high specificity and sensitivity. A later genetic analysis associated a missense DCLRE1C variant with V-gene and J-gene trimming of TCR beta chains, and an independent cohort replicated the association. Immune exposure information for the cohort was limited to CMV serostatus. Some IMGT-functional V segments, including TRBV6-2 and TRBV6-3, could not be told apart with the 87-base-pair reads, so those segments were excluded. Only TCR beta chains were sequenced in this cohort, and the absence of alpha or paired-chain data limited detectable features. Across donors, most TCR sequences were observed very rarely, whereas some public TCRs were present in many individuals. A later analysis associated around 16,000 TCR beta sequences with specific HLA alleles at a false discovery rate of 0.05. Because HLA typing was unavailable for some donors at each locus, only the typed subset was used in association tests. In a later analysis, most CMV-associated TCR beta chains were found to appear HLA-restricted, with HLA associations seemingly driven largely by CMV exposure. Correlated functional status among segregating V segments might reflect linkage disequilibrium, but an unknown experimental factor could not be ruled out. Compared with the approximately 600-donor mean, donors in an Asian-associated ancestry cluster had fewer N-insertions in productive TCRs, according to a later genetic analysis. The study listed approximately 150 TCR beta chains as associated with cytomegalovirus. When HLA alleles, especially DR and DQ, strongly co-occurred, attributing TCR associations to individual alleles was difficult. A group of highly shared sequence variants was considered likely to be a technical artifact of the sequencing pipeline. Compared with equally common non-associated chains, HLA-associated TCR beta chains in a later analysis were more clonally expanded and had lower generation probabilities. A further reported finding was that TCR beta sequences accurately predicted the HLA-A and HLA-B alleles for most subjects in the first cohort. Roughly uniform sequencing depth across donors was assumed in presence/absence analyses, although this assumption may not hold.

CDR1 is given as MDHEN and CDR2 as SYDVKM, both from the germline V gene. V loses 7 bases, J loses 3 bases, and the germline ends lie 24 bases apart. The CDR3 runs 17 residues from the cysteine to the phenylalanine. Just CDR3 DNA is preserved here, 51 bases in frame from base 1. Library generation was performed with the immunoSEQ multiplex PCR assay. The multiplex PCR relied on a mix of 60 forward primers for TCR Vbeta segments and 13 reverse primers for TCR Jbeta segments. A multiplex PCR assay on genomic DNA amplified the CDR3 region of rearranged TCR beta genes. On the Illumina HiSeq System, the amplified TCR beta libraries were sequenced as 87-base-pair reads. The paper's processing steps were these. A later analysis counted some 80 million unique TCR beta chains across the 550 to 800 repertoires, and around 9.9 million of these chains were shared by at least two donors. Raw reads were error-corrected and collapsed into unique sequences by a nearest-neighbor algorithm in which closely related sequences were merged to remove PCR and sequencing errors. To assign V, D and J gene segments, CDR3 sequences were aligned to IMGT reference sequences. For a sequence to be retained, at least a six-nucleotide match to both a V gene segment and a J gene segment was required. A rearrangement was called productive if the CDR3 had no stop codons and remained in frame with V and J, and every other rearrangement was called non-productive. CDR3 was defined according to IMGT convention as the region running from the second conserved V-encoded cysteine to the conserved J-encoded phenylalanine. Sequences without an unambiguous match to a single V gene segment were excluded from the earlier analysis of about 630 of the donors. In an earlier analysis of almost 600 of the donors, a V segment was called functional when productive rearrangements were above 56.7%, and segregating when the standard deviation between donors exceeded 5%. A statistical classification framework was built to diagnose cytomegalovirus status from the catalog of TCR beta chain sequences. A later analysis assigned V and J genes by comparing TCR nucleotide sequences with IMGT/GENE-DB human TR gene sequences. A later analysis assigned CDR3 sequences and most-parsimonious VDJ recombination scenarios with the TCRdist pipeline. In a later analysis, every TCR beta chain was defined by the combination of its CDR3 amino acid sequence and its V-gene family, and reads without a unique V-gene family were dropped. To address suspected cross-contamination and a sequencing artifact, a later analysis removed a few hundred highly shared, low-generation-probability nucleotide sequences. In a later analysis, a clonal expansion index was calculated for each public chain from normalized within-repertoire ranks of inferred template counts. A later analysis computed generation probabilities with a VDJ recombination model fitted to out-of-frame rearrangements, and checked the results against IGoR. In a later analysis, TCR-TCR, TCR-HLA and TCR-CMV co-occurrence was scored with hypergeometric tests, and a repertoire-size bias correction was applied to TCR pairs. False discovery rates were estimated in a later analysis by permuting HLA or CMV assignments 20 times. In a later analysis, co-occurring TCRs were grouped using DBSCAN, with TCRdist sequence similarity added in when clustering inside HLA-allele-positive subsets. Co-occurrence clustering excluded repertoires with fewer than 30,000 or more than 120,000 public chains, plus five with anomalous nucleotide sharing. What TCRdb holds here is the immuneACCESS table cut down to in-frame rearrangements. Part of the clones is not present; checked against another copy, under half of the missing clones reflect an unresolved V gene, and the others are unexplained. V and J calls and clone size are copied from that table; D and trimming were computed from the DNA. This sample is represented by some 78,000 clones; 74% of them were singletons. The ten top clones hold 7.5% to 9.5% of the sample.

The cohort was made up of around 720 healthy bone marrow donors. At the time of sampling, every cohort member was nominally healthy, though immune exposures that went unrecorded were likely present. The donor was CMV seropositive and was included in the group of approximately 310 seropositive cohort members. A peripheral blood sample was provided by each donor, and peripheral blood mononuclear cells were used for TCR beta sequencing. Genomic DNA was extracted from the blood cell samples with the Qiagen DNeasy Blood Extraction Kit. This chain is built from TRBV28 and TRBJ1-1; a tentative D match to TRBD1 spans 6 bases. Sample: PBMCs. This clonotype was obtained from a middle-aged man in good health and CMV-seropositive. The encoded CDR3 is CASTSNPLQGGDTEAFF. The sequenced DNA: TGTGCCAGCACTTCTAACCCCCTACAGGGTGGGGACACTGAAGCTTTCTTT.